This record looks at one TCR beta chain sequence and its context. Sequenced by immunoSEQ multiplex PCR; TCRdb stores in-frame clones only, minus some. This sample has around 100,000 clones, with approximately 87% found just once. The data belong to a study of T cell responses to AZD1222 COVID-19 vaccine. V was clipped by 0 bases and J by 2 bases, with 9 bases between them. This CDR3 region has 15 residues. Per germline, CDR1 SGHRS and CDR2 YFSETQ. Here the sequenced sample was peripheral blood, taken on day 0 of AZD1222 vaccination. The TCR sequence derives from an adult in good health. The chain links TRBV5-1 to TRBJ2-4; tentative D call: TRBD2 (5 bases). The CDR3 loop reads CASSLAGVTKNIQYF. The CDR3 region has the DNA TGCGCCAGCAGCTTGGCCGGGGTAACCAAAAACATTCAGTACTTC.